This T cell receptor beta chain was profiled in a study of CD8+ T cells in alopecia areata (dated by TCRdb to 2017 to 2018). Regarding the study in general: The study used high-throughput TCRbeta sequencing to examine T cell clonal expansion in alopecia areata, in both the C3H/HeJ mouse model and human patients. In humans, TCRbeta sequencing was performed on scalp tissue and on sorted CD4+ and CD8+ peripheral blood T cells from healthy controls and from patients with patchy or totalis/universalis alopecia areata. Scalp clonality was compared across normal scalp (n=4), patchy alopecia areata scalp (n=8), and alopecia totalis/universalis scalp (n=8). RNA was extracted with the PAXgene miRNA kit for fixed scalp, the miRNeasy kit for PBMCs, and the RNeasy kit for mouse skin. immunoSEQ multiplex PCR using 35 Vbeta forward primers and 13 Jbeta reverse primers was used to amplify TCRbeta CDR3 regions.

PBMCs were isolated by density centrifugation and stained for CD3, CD4 and CD8, after which CD4+ and CD8+ T cells were sorted on a FACSAria. Scalp biopsies and blood samples were provided by unaffected controls. Paper-wide results and their limitations: Resident alphabeta T cells in normal human skin are also sequenced, complicating scalp TCR repertoire analysis, unlike mouse skin dominated by gammadelta T cells. Shared TCR sequences between patients were less evident than in mice, which may be partly attributable to HLA diversity in the patient population. Lesional scalp, especially in alopecia totalis/universalis, showed higher clonality and more expanded CD8+ clones than normal scalp, suggesting antigenic drive.

This clone showed up just a few times. This clone's antigen is unknown. Base qualities are not at hand, and no much larger clone is one base apart. CDR1 MNHNS and CDR2 SASEGT are derived from the germline V gene. Trimming costs V 2 bases and J 3 bases, and their ends lie 13 bases apart. From the cysteine through the phenylalanine, the CDR3 covers 15 amino acids. The retained sequence is limited to the CDR3, 45 bases, with the frame set at the first base. Library method: the immunoSEQ multiplex PCR assay. For TCR sequencing, RNA was extracted from every sample and reverse transcribed into cDNA to serve as template. First-strand cDNA was synthesized with SuperScript III using a 2:1 mix of oligo-dT and random hexamers. A synthetic immune receptor repertoire was used to assess amplification bias, and residual bias was removed computationally. The authors' analysis ran thus. Raw reads were preprocessed to remove errors, and CDR3 was defined according to IMGT conventions as the region from the conserved cysteine to phenylalanine. Clonality was calculated as 1 minus Shannon entropy normalized by log2 of the number of productive unique TCRs. Scalp TCRbeta sequences were cross-referenced with sorted blood CD4 and CD8 repertoires so that the CD4 or CD8 identity of scalp clones could be inferred. TCRdb re-hosts the immuneACCESS table, in-frame sequences only. Its copies lack some clones; in the studies checked, an unresolved V gene accounts for under half of them, and the cause for the rest is not known. The V and J calls and clone size are taken from that table; D and trimming were inferred from the DNA. The sample table lists about 150,000 clones, roughly 60% of them with a count of one. Of the sample, 36% falls within the top ten clones.

Sequenced sample: CD8+ T cells sorted from blood. This sequence was found in a human donor in good health. This sequence uses TRBV6-1 and TRBJ1-1, with no confident D gene call. The CDR3 reads CASSEKVPEHTEAFF. The sequenced DNA: TGTGCCAGCAGTGAAAAAGTACCAGAACACACTGAAGCTTTCTTT.